These T cell receptor beta chains were read from a single sample in a study of OX40 agonist ivuxolimab in advanced cancers. TCRdb keeps only in-frame clones here, not all; method: immunoSEQ multiplex PCR. The data show about 90,000 clones, with about nine tenths seen just once and under 0.35% held by the top ten. The source was CD4+ or CD8+ T cells sorted from blood, collected in a trial of the OX40 agonist ivuxolimab. The source is an adult with an advanced solid tumor such as melanoma, head and neck, liver or kidney cancer. Both conserved end residues are part of each CDR3. The D gene is left open where the match is weak. Where a row states a size, it is once, few, many or the class of an expanded clone; other rows omit it.

>TRBV19|once|TRBJ2-3|-|15
TGTGCCAGTAGCCCCAAGGGGCCTAGCACAGATACGCAGTATTTT
CASSPKGPSTDTQYF
>TRBV2|once|TRBJ2-7|TRBD1|14
TGTGCCAGCAGTGTAGGACAGGGAACCTACGAGCAGTACTTC
CASSVGQGTYEQYF
>TRBV27|-|TRBJ2-4|TRBD2|21
TGTGCCAGCAGTCCAGGCATACCGGGGGGTGGTAGATACATAGCCAAAAACATTCAGTACTTC
CASSPGIPGGGRYIAKNIQYF
>TRBV19|-|TRBJ2-3|TRBD2|15
TGTGCCAGTAGTAGCGGGAGGGCTAGCACAGATACGCAGTATTTT
CASSSGRASTDTQYF
>TRBV10-3|-|TRBJ2-7|-|13
TGTGCCATCACGTATTCCCCAGGGGATGAGCAGTACTTC
CAITYSPGDEQYF
>TRBV21-1|-|TRBJ2-7|-|17
TGTGCCAGCAGCAAAGCGCTTTCCGGACAGTTAACCTACGAGCAGTACTTC
CASSKALSGQLTYEQYF
>TRBV30|-|TRBJ2-1|TRBD2|14
TGTGCCTGGAGACCTACTAGCGGGTACAATGAGCAGTTCTTC
CAWRPTSGYNEQFF
>TRBV29-1|-|TRBJ2-1|-|9
TGCAGCGTGGACAATGAGCAGTTCTTC
CSVDNEQFF
>TRBV11-1|-|TRBJ2-7|TRBD1|16
TGTGCCAGCAGCTTTGCCGCGGGACAGGTATCCTACGAGCAGTACTTC
CASSFAAGQVSYEQYF
>TRBV6-6|once|TRBJ2-2|-|16
TGTGCCAGCAGTTACTCGAACAGGGGACTCACCGGGGAGCTGTTTTTT
CASSYSNRGLTGELFF
>TRBV5-1|-|TRBJ2-6|-|16
TGCGCCAGCAGCTTGGACGGAGGGAGTGGGGCCAACGTCCTGACTTTC
CASSLDGGSGANVLTF
>TRBV21-1|-|TRBJ1-3|-|13
TGCCCCCCGGAGGGACCGGAAGGAAACACCATATATTTT
CPPEGPEGNTIYF
>TRBV5-4|-|TRBJ2-7|TRBD1|15
TGTGCCAGCAGCTCCCGGGACAGGGGGCGAGGGGAGCAGTACTTC
CASSSRDRGRGEQYF
>TRBV11-1|-|TRBJ2-5|TRBD2|14
TGTGCCAGCACACTTACTAGCGGGGGGGAGGCCCAGTACTTC
CASTLTSGGEAQYF
>TRBV28|-|TRBJ2-1|TRBD1|15
TGTGCCAGCAGTTTCGGGACAGGGCGGTACAATGAGCAGTTCTTC
CASSFGTGRYNEQFF
>TRBV7-2|-|TRBJ2-2|-|14
TGTGCCAGCAGCTTAAATTTCGGGGACGGGGAGCTGTTTTTT
CASSLNFGDGELFF
>TRBV5-5|-|TRBJ1-1|-|15
TGTGCCAGCAGCTTGAACCCCAGGGTTAACACTGAAGCTTTCTTT
CASSLNPRVNTEAFF
>TRBV2|-|TRBJ2-1|TRBD2|16
TGTGCCAGCAGAATCGGACTAGCGGGAGGTATGGGTGAGCAGTTCTTC
CASRIGLAGGMGEQFF
>TRBV20-1|-|TRBJ1-2|-|11
TGCAGTGCTTCAGGGAGCTATGGCTACACCTTC
CSASGSYGYTF
>TRBV7-2|-|TRBJ1-1|-|13
TGTGCCAGCAGCTCTTCCGGTTACACTGAAGCTTTCTTT
CASSSSGYTEAFF
>TRBV4-2|-|TRBJ2-5|-|13
TGTGCCAGCAGCCAAGATAGGGTAGAGACCCAGTACTTC
CASSQDRVETQYF
>TRBV2|-|TRBJ1-2|-|14
TGTGCCACGTCAGAGCAGAAAGATAACTATGGCTACACCTTC
CATSEQKDNYGYTF
>TRBV19|-|TRBJ2-2|-|14
TGTGCCAGTAGTATAGCTCCGAGCACCGGGGAGCTGTTTTTT
CASSIAPSTGELFF
>TRBV7-9|-|TRBJ2-2|-|15
TGTGCCAGCAGGCCGCCAAGGATGGGCACCGGGGAGCTGTTTTTT
CASRPPRMGTGELFF
>TRBV19|-|TRBJ2-3|TRBD2|17
TGTGCCAGTAGTATTTCGGCTAGCGGGAGGGGGACAGATACGCAGTATTTT
CASSISASGRGTDTQYF
>TRBV19|once|TRBJ2-3|TRBD2|14
TGTGCCAGTAGTACACTAGCGGGAGAGGATACGCAGTATTTT
CASSTLAGEDTQYF
>TRBV18|-|TRBJ1-5|-|14
TGTGCCAGCTCACCAGGGACTAGTACTCAGCCCCAGCATTTT
CASSPGTSTQPQHF
>TRBV5-8|once|TRBJ1-1|TRBD1|16
TGTGCCAGCAGCCGACCGCGACAGGGGGGGTGGAGGGAAGCTTTCTTT
CASSRPRQGGWREAFF